The 17 T cell receptor beta chains listed next were all sequenced from one sample in a study of brain T cells in children with intractable seizures. Generated by immunoSEQ multiplex PCR, the TCRdb table keeps only in-frame clones and is missing some. The table includes about 340,000 clones, more than 85% detected once. The time point denotes: blood from clinic visit 5 months post-surgery; TSC patient then seizure free. Sequenced here: peripheral blood, sampled about 5 months after surgery. All receptors come from a boy younger than two with tuberous sclerosis and intractable seizures.

The J gene is TRBJ2-5, the V gene TRBV6-5; D call uncertain. The CDR3 extends over 13 amino acids. From germline, CDR1 is MNHEY and CDR2 SVGAGI. Trimming took off 7 bases at V and 3 bases at J, with 12 bases between the two ends. CDR3 region: CASTPRYEETQYF. CDR3 in DNA: TGTGCCAGCACCCCGCGATACGAAGAGACCCAGTACTTC.

This chain connects TRBV2 to TRBJ2-1; 12 bases match TRBD2. This CDR3 has 17 amino acids. The germline V gene encodes CDR1 SNHLY and CDR2 FYNNEI. V shed 6 bases, J shed 3 bases, and the junction held 9 bases outside the gene matches. The CDR3 protein is CASRVTSGGFYYNEQFF. The DNA of the CDR3 is TGTGCCAGCAGGGTGACTAGCGGGGGTTTTTACTACAATGAGCAGTTCTTC.

In DNA form, the CDR3 reads TGTGCCAGCACTCCGCGGCGGGGTTGGGAATCGAACACTGAAGCTTTCTTT. Its protein is CASTPRRGWESNTEAFF. The chain joins TRBV2 to TRBJ1-1; D is ambiguous. The germline gives CDR1 SNHLY, CDR2 FYNNEI. V lost 7 bases and J lost 1, with 22 bases in between. The CDR3 sequence is 17 residues long.

The table lists this clone with a count of one. The chain uses TRBV29-1 and TRBJ1-3; possibly TRBD1 for D (6 bases). CDR3 length equals 16 residues. With 0 bases removed from V and 1 base from J, the gap between germline ends came to 13 bases. Germline CDR1 is SQVTM and CDR2 is ANQGSEA. CDR3 DNA: TGCAGCGTTGAAGATCTGGCAGGGGAGTCTGGAAACACCATATATTTT. Protein: CSVEDLAGESGNTIYF.

The chain is built from TRBV3-1 (or the pseudogene TRBV3-2) and TRBJ2-3; possibly TRBD1 or TRBD2 for D (5 bases each). V was clipped by 4 bases and J by 0 bases, with 11 bases between them. Looked up from germline, CDR1 is LGHDT and CDR2 is YNNKEL (reference sequence). The CDR3 has 15 amino acids. For the CDR3, the DNA is TGTGCCAGCAGCCTCTCGGGACCGAGCACAGATACGCAGTATTTT. This encodes CASSLSGPSTDTQYF.

This rearrangement joins TRBV10-1 to TRBJ1-1, with D possibly matching TRBD1 (5 bases). V lost 4 bases and J 0 bases, leaving 12 bases between the germline ends. CDR3 length: 15 amino acids. Germline V gene lookup returns CDR1 WNHNN and CDR2 SYGVQD (reference sequence). The CDR3 spells CASSGPGRLNTEAFF. Here the CDR3 DNA reads TGCGCCAGCAGTGGCCCAGGGCGGTTGAACACTGAAGCTTTCTTT.

V is TRBV28 and J is TRBJ1-1, with 11 bases matching TRBD1. Germline-derived CDR1 and CDR2 are MDHEN and SYDVKM. The CDR3 extends over 17 amino acids. The ends lost 2 bases at V and 0 bases at J; junction bases unmatched: 5. The CDR3 region has the DNA TGTGCCAGCAGTTTAGGGACAGGGGGTGGCCTGAACACTGAAGCTTTCTTT. This codes for CASSLGTGGGLNTEAFF.

As for this clone: The sample carries other DNA sequences with the same CDR3. The genes are TRBV11-3 and TRBJ2-2; maybe TRBD2 (6 bases). CDR1 and CDR2 (germline): SGHNT, YENEEA. Trimming shortened V by 0 bases and J by 3 bases, and 8 bases separated the two germline ends. The CDR3 loop spans 15 amino acids. The CDR3 DNA reads TGTGCCAGCAGCTTAGACGGGGAGGACACCGGGGAGCTGTTTTTT. Translation gives CASSLDGEDTGELFF.

The chain uses TRBV27 and TRBJ2-5; the D gene is possibly TRBD1 (6 bases). This CDR3 has 15 amino acids. Germline CDR1 is MNHEY and CDR2 is SMNVEV (reference sequence). The ends were cut back, 5 bases at V and 5 bases at J, with 18 bases in the middle. CDR3 sequence reads: CASSPSWGRGETQYF. Here the CDR3 DNA reads TGTGCCAGCAGTCCATCCTGGGGGCGCGGGGAGACCCAGTACTTC.

The CDR3 DNA reads as TGTGCCACCAGTGGGCCTGAAGGGGGATCGGGCAATCAGCCCCAGCATTTT. Amino acid sequence: CATSGPEGGSGNQPQHF. The chain uses TRBV24-1 and TRBJ1-5, with D perhaps matching TRBD1 (6 bases). The germline V gene has CDR1 KGHDR and CDR2 SFDVKD. V was cut by 5 bases and J by 2 bases, with 18 bases left in between. There are 17 residues in the CDR3.

CDR3 DNA sequence: TGTGCCAGCAGCTCGGCCGCAGTGTGGATGCAGTTCTTC. It codes for CASSSAAVWMQFF. The rearrangement links TRBV12-3 or TRBV12-4 to TRBJ2-1; D ambiguous. V gave up 6 bases and J gave up 12 bases, with 18 bases separating them. The CDR3 extends over 13 amino acids.

The rearrangement joins TRBV7-9 to TRBJ1-6; perhaps TRBD1 as D (6 bases). The CDR3 spans 15 residues. V lost 5 bases and J 5 bases, leaving 13 bases between the germline ends. The germline V gene has CDR1 SEHNR and CDR2 FQNEAQ (reference sequence). In DNA, the CDR3 is TGTGCCAGCAGCCGCCGGACAGCCAATAATTCACCCCTCCACTTT. Its translation: CASSRRTANNSPLHF.

This clone has only a few counts. The J gene is TRBJ1-4, the V gene TRBV11-2, with 7 bases identical to TRBD1. This CDR3 comprises 15 residues. J gave up 3 bases and V 5 bases, and 6 bases lay outside the gene matches. CDR1 is SGHAT, CDR2 FQNNGV, per germline. The CDR3 reads CASSPGTGANEKLFF. CDR3 bases: TGTGCCAGCAGCCCTGGAACAGGGGCTAATGAAAAACTGTTTTTT. The variable domain in full, with the rest retrieved from reference TRBV11-2 and TRBJ1-4, is EAGVAQSPRYKIIEKRQSVAFWCNPISGHATLYWYQQILGQGPKLLIQFQNNGVVDDSQLPKDRFSAERLKGVDSTLKIQPAKLEDSAVYLCASSPGTGANEKLFFGSGTQLSVL.

J is TRBJ2-2 and V is TRBV19, with TRBD1 matching over 8 bases. This CDR3 is 14 amino acids long. V gave up 3 bases and J gave up 6 bases; unmatched junction bases: 3. Germline CDR1 LNHDA, CDR2 SQIVND (reference sequence). The CDR3 spells CASSIDRGPGELFF. The CDR3 region has the DNA TGTGCCAGTAGTATCGACAGGGGTCCCGGGGAGCTGTTTTTT.

CDR3 nucleotides: TGTGCCAGCAGCCGCCCACTAGCGGGTAGCACCGGGGAGCTGTTTTTT. It codes for CASSRPLAGSTGELFF. The V call is TRBV3-1 (or the pseudogene TRBV3-2), the J call TRBJ2-2, with 9 bases lining up with TRBD2. Trimming at V came to 4 bases and at J to 4 bases, leaving 7 bases not matched to a gene. CDR1 LGHDT and CDR2 YNNKEL come from the germline V gene (reference sequence). The CDR3 has 16 residues.

This rearrangement joins TRBV11-2 to TRBJ2-1; 7 bases agree with TRBD2. There are 16 residues in the CDR3. Unmatched junction bases numbered 9, after V lost 3 bases and J lost 4 bases. From germline, CDR1 is SGHAT and CDR2 FQNNGV. CDR3 region: CASSFLGRAGYNEQFF. The CDR3 DNA reads TGTGCCAGCAGCTTTTTAGGGAGAGCGGGGTACAATGAGCAGTTCTTC.

The rearrangement joins TRBV6-6 to TRBJ2-4, with D possibly TRBD2 on 6 matching bases. Deletions cut 6 bases from V and 8 bases from J, with 11 bases between. Germline values: CDR1 MNHNY, CDR2 SVGAGI (reference sequence). This CDR3 comprises 12 residues. The CDR3 DNA sequence: TGTGCCAGCAGCGACTGGGGGGACATTCAGTACTTC. Its protein product is CASSDWGDIQYF.